Each of the 8 T cell receptor beta chains below was sequenced from the same sample in a study of T cells in Graves' hyperthyroidism and ophthalmopathy. Researchers amplified the TCR beta CDR3 regions from RNA transcripts. The HTBI primer set drove a first-round RT-PCR of the TCR CDR3. TCRdb itself ran the multiplex PCR reads through MiXCR, one entry per CDR3 protein. Of around 420,000 distinct CDR3 sequences in the sample, 15% to 17% are singletons; the top ten hold approximately 8%. Sample: blood. The origin of the receptors is a woman aged 18-30 years with Graves' hyperthyroidism.

This clonotype appeared many times. The gene calls are TRBV27 and TRBJ1-2; D perhaps matches TRBD1 (6 bases). CDR1 MNHEY and CDR2 SMNVEV come from the germline V gene (reference sequence). Trimming removed 7 bases from V and 8 bases from J, with 17 bases in between. The CDR3 extends over 13 amino acids. The CDR3 here is CASTPQGREGYTF. The CDR3 coding sequence is TGTGCCAGCACTCCACAGGGTAGGGAAGGCTACACCTTC.

The chain links TRBV20-1 to TRBJ2-3; 14 bases match TRBD2. The germline CDR1 and CDR2 sequences are DFQATT and SNEGSKA (reference sequence). Germline trimming cut 6 bases from V and 1 base from J; bases unmatched to any gene: 9. The CDR3 loop spans 17 amino acids. The CDR3 is CSAYRPGLAGGTDTQYF. The CDR3 coding sequence is TGCAGTGCCTACCGCCCGGGACTAGCGGGGGGCACAGATACGCAGTATTTT.

The chain carries TRBV24-1 and TRBJ2-2, with D tentatively TRBD2 (6 bases). The CDR3 is made up of 17 amino acids. V shed 4 bases and J shed 3 bases, with 17 bases lying between them. Germline V CDR1 and CDR2: KGHDR, SFDVKD. The CDR3 sequence: CATSDPRPGLHTGELFF. As DNA, the CDR3 is TGTGCCACCAGTGACCCGCGACCGGGACTCCACACCGGGGAGCTGTTTTTT.

The table lists this clonotype with many counts. V usage is TRBV5-1 and J usage is TRBJ1-2; 8 nucleotides align to TRBD1. CDR3 length equals 13 residues. The junction had 6 bases not matched to a gene; V was cut back by 4 bases and J by 7 bases. From germline, CDR1 is SGHRS and CDR2 YFSETQ. CDR3 DNA: TGCGCCAGCAGCCTGGGACAGGACGGTGGCTACACCTTC. Protein: CASSLGQDGGYTF.

The chain recombines TRBV6-5 with TRBJ2-5, with no clear D. The CDR3 has 15 residues. The V gene lost 4 bases and the J gene lost 4 bases, with 16 bases spanning the gap. Germline CDR1 and CDR2: MNHEY and SVGAGI. The CDR3 region has the DNA TGTGCCAGCAGTTTCAGCCCCGGTACTGGAGAGACCCAGTACTTC. This gives the protein CASSFSPGTGETQYF.

This clonotype occurred many times. The chain uses TRBV7-8 and TRBJ2-1; 8 bases agree with TRBD1. Per the germline V gene, CDR1 is SGHVS and CDR2 is FQNEAQ. The CDR3 has 15 amino acids. The V gene end was trimmed by 4 bases and the J gene end by 4 bases; junction bases not matched to a gene: 6. The CDR3 nucleotides are TGTGCCAGCAGCTCCGACAGGGGTTATTACAATGAGCAGTTCTTC. Translation: CASSSDRGYYNEQFF.

J is TRBJ2-1 and V is TRBV29-1; 10 bases align to TRBD2. The V gene end was trimmed by 1 base and the J gene end by 7 bases; junction bases not matched to a gene: 13. This CDR3 region has 17 residues. Germline CDR1 SQVTM, CDR2 ANQGSEA. The CDR3: CSVEGLAGDRGVNEQFF. The CDR3 DNA reads TGCAGCGTTGAAGGGCTAGCGGGAGATCGAGGTGTAAATGAGCAGTTCTTC.

This clonotype was detected many times. The gene calls are TRBV7-8 and TRBJ1-1; possibly TRBD1 for D (6 bases). The germline CDR1 and CDR2 sequences are SGHVS and FQNEAQ. V was shortened by 1 base and J by 0 bases, with 12 bases between the two germline ends. This CDR3 contains 16 residues. CDR3 amino acids: CASSLGRYRVNTEAFF. In DNA, the CDR3 is TGTGCCAGCAGCTTAGGCAGATACAGGGTGAACACTGAAGCTTTCTTT. The entire variable domain, with the rest obtained from reference TRBV7-8 and TRBJ1-1, is as follows: GAGVSQSPRYKVAKRGQDVALRCDPISGHVSLFWYQQALGQGPEFLTYFQNEAQLDKSGLPSDRFFAERPEGSVSTLKIQRTQQEDSAVYLCASSLGRYRVNTEAFFGQGTRLTVV.